This T cell receptor beta chain is drawn from a study of monozygotic twins with inflammatory bowel disease. TCRdb reprocessed the 5' RACE reads and keeps a single row for each CDR3 protein, giving no DNA. This table holds 150,000 to 200,000 distinct CDR3 sequences. The CDR3 sequence is 14 residues long. Looked up from germline, CDR1 is MNHEY and CDR2 is SMNVEV (reference sequence). The material sequenced was blood. The chain joins TRBV27 to TRBJ2-5; TCRdb lists TRBD1, though no DNA is available to test this call. The clonotype originates from a human donor with ulcerative colitis or Crohn's disease, or a healthy co-twin of an affected twin (not recorded which). CDR3 loop: CASSLPGGQETQYF.